This is a list of T cell receptor beta chains from one sample in a study of T cells after yellow fever vaccination. TCRdb used MiXCR to reprocess the 5' RACE reads, holding one entry per CDR3 protein. This sample has about 68,000 distinct CDR3 sequences, with 6.5% found just once. The input for sequencing was CD8+ T cells sorted from PBMCs, taken 35 to 50 days after the first yellow fever vaccination. The receptors come from a young man who received the YFV17D yellow fever vaccine. CDR3s include the opening cysteine and the closing phenylalanine or tryptophan. Each record gives: clone size, V gene, D gene, J gene, CDR3 protein, CDR3 DNA. The D gene is left open where the match is weak. Rows may omit the clone size; those that give it use once, few, many or a size class.

clone_size: many; v_call: TRBV7-2; d_call: NA; j_call: TRBJ2-2; cdr3_aa: CASRVLSGDTGELFF; cdr3_nt: TGTGCCAGCAGAGTACTTAGCGGAGACACCGGGGAGCTGTTTTTT
clone_size: few; v_call: TRBV6-5; d_call: TRBD2; j_call: TRBJ2-5; cdr3_aa: CASSYRGEETQYF; cdr3_nt: TGTGCCAGCAGTTACCGGGGGGAAGAGACCCAGTACTTC
clone_size: many; v_call: TRBV7-3; d_call: NA; j_call: TRBJ2-2; cdr3_aa: CASSSRLGELFF; cdr3_nt: TGTGCCAGCAGCTCAAGACTCGGGGAGCTGTTTTTT
clone_size: NA; v_call: TRBV7-2; d_call: NA; j_call: TRBJ1-1; cdr3_aa: CASSFTTEAFF; cdr3_nt: TGTGCCAGCAGCTTCACCACTGAAGCTTTCTTT
clone_size: many; v_call: TRBV10-3; d_call: TRBD1; j_call: TRBJ2-3; cdr3_aa: CAIRFTGAGGTDTQYF; cdr3_nt: TGTGCCATCAGATTTACAGGGGCCGGAGGCACAGATACGCAGTATTTT
clone_size: many; v_call: TRBV7-9; d_call: NA; j_call: TRBJ2-2; cdr3_aa: CASSLLIGELFF; cdr3_nt: TGTGCCAGCAGCTTGTTGATCGGGGAGCTGTTTTTT
clone_size: many; v_call: TRBV5-4; d_call: NA; j_call: TRBJ2-6; cdr3_aa: CASSFGPGANVLTF; cdr3_nt: TGTGCCAGCAGCTTTGGGCCTGGGGCCAACGTCCTGACTTTC
clone_size: many; v_call: TRBV7-9; d_call: TRBD2; j_call: TRBJ2-1; cdr3_aa: CASRPRSSGYNEQFF; cdr3_nt: TGTGCCAGCAGACCCCGTTCTAGCGGATACAATGAGCAGTTCTTC
clone_size: many; v_call: TRBV4-3; d_call: NA; j_call: TRBJ2-1; cdr3_aa: CASSQDFPGRNYNEQFF; cdr3_nt: TGCGCCAGCAGCCAAGACTTCCCGGGACGTAACTACAATGAGCAGTTCTTC
clone_size: many; v_call: TRBV14; d_call: TRBD1; j_call: TRBJ1-1; cdr3_aa: CASSQQGALGTEAFF; cdr3_nt: TGTGCCAGCAGCCAACAGGGGGCATTGGGAACTGAAGCTTTCTTT
clone_size: NA; v_call: TRBV7-6; d_call: TRBD1; j_call: TRBJ2-2; cdr3_aa: CASSLGSGGSGELFF; cdr3_nt: TGTGCCAGCAGCTTAGGATCAGGGGGCAGCGGGGAGCTGTTTTTT
clone_size: NA; v_call: TRBV4-1; d_call: NA; j_call: TRBJ2-2; cdr3_aa: CASSQEPGYTGELFF; cdr3_nt: TGCGCCAGCAGCCAAGAGCCAGGGTACACCGGGGAGCTGTTTTTT
clone_size: many; v_call: TRBV4-3; d_call: NA; j_call: TRBJ2-1; cdr3_aa: CASSLGTFNEQFF; cdr3_nt: TGCGCCAGCAGCCTTGGGACCTTCAATGAGCAGTTCTTC
clone_size: once; v_call: TRBV7-9; d_call: TRBD1; j_call: TRBJ1-4; cdr3_aa: CASSIPGQGGSEKLFF; cdr3_nt: TGTGCCAGCAGCATCCCGGGACAGGGAGGGAGCGAAAAACTGTTTTTT
clone_size: many; v_call: TRBV12-3/TRBV12-4; d_call: NA; j_call: TRBJ1-1; cdr3_aa: CASRSSGSYPAFF; cdr3_nt: TGTGCCAGCCGCAGCAGTGGATCCTATCCGGCTTTCTTT
clone_size: many; v_call: TRBV6-5; d_call: TRBD1; j_call: TRBJ2-3; cdr3_aa: CASSYLGTVSTDTQYF; cdr3_nt: TGTGCCAGCAGTTACCTCGGGACAGTTAGCACAGATACGCAGTATTTT
clone_size: NA; v_call: TRBV11-3; d_call: TRBD1; j_call: TRBJ2-2; cdr3_aa: CASSARDSNTGELFF; cdr3_nt: TGTGCCAGCAGCGCCCGGGACAGCAACACCGGGGAGCTGTTTTTT
clone_size: many; v_call: TRBV3-1; d_call: TRBD2; j_call: TRBJ2-1; cdr3_aa: CASSHRLAGDYNEQFF; cdr3_nt: TGTGCCAGCAGCCATAGACTAGCGGGAGATTACAATGAGCAGTTCTTC
clone_size: NA; v_call: TRBV5-1; d_call: TRBD1; j_call: TRBJ2-2; cdr3_aa: CASCDRDQNTGELFF; cdr3_nt: TGCGCCAGCTGCGACAGGGATCAGAACACCGGGGAGCTGTTTTTT
clone_size: few; v_call: TRBV13; d_call: NA; j_call: TRBJ1-1; cdr3_aa: CASSGGGKVTEAFF; cdr3_nt: TGTGCCAGCAGCGGAGGGGGGAAGGTCACTGAAGCTTTCTTT
clone_size: many; v_call: TRBV5-6; d_call: TRBD1; j_call: TRBJ1-2; cdr3_aa: CASSWDRELFNYGYTF; cdr3_nt: TGTGCCAGCAGCTGGGACAGGGAACTCTTTAACTATGGCTACACCTTC
clone_size: many; v_call: TRBV6-5; d_call: NA; j_call: TRBJ1-5; cdr3_aa: CASSYEGGVQPQHF; cdr3_nt: TGTGCCAGCAGTTACGAGGGAGGAGTTCAGCCCCAGCATTTT
clone_size: many; v_call: TRBV12-3/TRBV12-4; d_call: TRBD1; j_call: TRBJ1-2; cdr3_aa: CASSLTGGSWGYTF; cdr3_nt: TGTGCCAGCAGTCTGACAGGGGGCAGCTGGGGCTACACCTTC
clone_size: NA; v_call: TRBV27; d_call: TRBD1; j_call: TRBJ1-2; cdr3_aa: CASSFQGGGYTF; cdr3_nt: TGTGCCAGCAGTTTCCAGGGGGGTGGCTACACCTTC
clone_size: NA; v_call: TRBV25-1; d_call: NA; j_call: TRBJ1-2; cdr3_aa: CASSEYDYQGYGYTF; cdr3_nt: TGTGCCAGCAGTGAATACGACTACCAGGGGTATGGCTACACCTTC
clone_size: many; v_call: TRBV6-5; d_call: NA; j_call: TRBJ1-2; cdr3_aa: CASQVSGVGNYGYTF; cdr3_nt: TGTGCCAGCCAGGTCAGCGGGGTAGGAAACTATGGCTACACCTTC
clone_size: NA; v_call: TRBV27; d_call: TRBD1; j_call: TRBJ1-1; cdr3_aa: CASTARTGDTEAFF; cdr3_nt: TGTGCCAGCACGGCTAGGACAGGGGACACTGAAGCTTTCTTT
clone_size: many; v_call: TRBV9; d_call: NA; j_call: TRBJ2-1; cdr3_aa: CASSSPATDYNEQFF; cdr3_nt: TGTGCCAGCAGCTCCCCGGCGACAGATTACAATGAGCAGTTCTTC
clone_size: many; v_call: TRBV10-3; d_call: TRBD2; j_call: TRBJ2-1; cdr3_aa: CAIRGGGFYNEQFF; cdr3_nt: TGTGCCATCCGGGGGGGCGGGTTCTACAATGAGCAGTTCTTC
clone_size: many; v_call: TRBV27; d_call: NA; j_call: TRBJ2-5; cdr3_aa: CASSLTGRETQYF; cdr3_nt: TGTGCCAGCAGTTTGACAGGAAGGGAGACCCAGTACTTC
clone_size: few; v_call: TRBV5-1; d_call: TRBD1; j_call: TRBJ2-3; cdr3_aa: CASRDREGRIDTQYF; cdr3_nt: TGCGCCAGCAGGGACAGGGAAGGAAGGATAGATACGCAGTATTTT
clone_size: NA; v_call: TRBV5-4; d_call: TRBD1; j_call: TRBJ1-2; cdr3_aa: CASSPPAGGGNYGYTF; cdr3_nt: TGTGCCAGCAGCCCACCGGCAGGGGGCGGTAACTATGGCTACACCTTC
clone_size: many; v_call: TRBV3-1; d_call: NA; j_call: TRBJ2-1; cdr3_aa: CASSHTGIGYNEQFF; cdr3_nt: TGTGCCAGCAGCCACACAGGGATAGGCTACAATGAGCAGTTCTTC
clone_size: many; v_call: TRBV29-1; d_call: TRBD1; j_call: TRBJ1-1; cdr3_aa: CSVGGRAGGLDTEAFF; cdr3_nt: TGCAGCGTTGGGGGTCGGGCAGGGGGCCTTGACACTGAAGCTTTCTTT
clone_size: few; v_call: TRBV27; d_call: TRBD1; j_call: TRBJ2-1; cdr3_aa: CASSWDSTYNEQFF; cdr3_nt: TGTGCCAGCAGTTGGGACAGTACCTACAATGAGCAGTTCTTC
clone_size: few; v_call: TRBV6-1; d_call: NA; j_call: TRBJ1-5; cdr3_aa: CASSVRVGDQPQHF; cdr3_nt: TGTGCCAGCAGTGTGAGGGTCGGGGACCAGCCCCAGCATTTT
clone_size: many; v_call: TRBV12-3/TRBV12-4; d_call: NA; j_call: TRBJ1-2; cdr3_aa: CASRQDRGDYTF; cdr3_nt: TGTGCCAGCAGACAGGACCGCGGCGACTACACCTTC
clone_size: NA; v_call: TRBV7-9; d_call: TRBD1; j_call: TRBJ1-1; cdr3_aa: CASSLETGTKDEAFF; cdr3_nt: TGTGCCAGCAGCTTAGAGACAGGGACAAAGGATGAAGCTTTCTTT
clone_size: many; v_call: TRBV6-5; d_call: NA; j_call: TRBJ1-1; cdr3_aa: CASSSGAEAFF; cdr3_nt: TGTGCCAGCAGTTCCGGCGCAGAAGCTTTCTTT
clone_size: NA; v_call: TRBV4-2; d_call: NA; j_call: TRBJ1-1; cdr3_aa: CASSRETDPRAGAFF; cdr3_nt: TGTGCCAGCAGCCGGGAAACGGACCCTCGTGCGGGAGCTTTCTTT
clone_size: many; v_call: TRBV7-3; d_call: TRBD2; j_call: TRBJ2-1; cdr3_aa: CASSQIPTSGENNEQFF; cdr3_nt: TGTGCCAGCAGCCAAATCCCCACTAGCGGGGAAAACAATGAGCAGTTCTTC
clone_size: many; v_call: TRBV9; d_call: NA; j_call: TRBJ2-3; cdr3_aa: CASSVVVGSTDTQYF; cdr3_nt: TGTGCCAGCAGCGTAGTGGTGGGAAGCACAGATACGCAGTATTTT
clone_size: NA; v_call: TRBV6-2/TRBV6-3; d_call: NA; j_call: TRBJ1-2; cdr3_aa: CASSYTTGTSGYTF; cdr3_nt: TGTGCCAGCAGTTACACTACAGGGACATCTGGCTACACCTTC
clone_size: many; v_call: TRBV15; d_call: NA; j_call: TRBJ2-1; cdr3_aa: CATSRDLASLSYNEQFF; cdr3_nt: TGTGCCACCAGCAGAGATCTGGCTAGCCTCTCCTACAATGAGCAGTTCTTC
clone_size: NA; v_call: TRBV28; d_call: TRBD2; j_call: TRBJ2-1; cdr3_aa: CASSFSGTSGGARSYNEQFF; cdr3_nt: TGTGCCAGCAGTTTCTCCGGGACTAGCGGGGGGGCCAGGTCCTACAATGAGCAGTTCTTC
clone_size: many; v_call: TRBV7-9; d_call: NA; j_call: TRBJ2-3; cdr3_aa: CASSYSRSTDTQYF; cdr3_nt: TGTGCCAGCAGCTACAGCAGGAGCACAGATACGCAGTATTTT
clone_size: NA; v_call: TRBV7-9; d_call: NA; j_call: TRBJ2-5; cdr3_aa: CAMRRGDQETQYF; cdr3_nt: TGTGCCATGCGCCGCGGTGATCAAGAGACCCAGTACTTC
clone_size: NA; v_call: TRBV6-4; d_call: TRBD2; j_call: TRBJ2-1; cdr3_aa: CASSLAGGPGEQFF; cdr3_nt: TGTGCCAGCAGCCTAGCGGGGGGGCCCGGGGAGCAGTTCTTC
clone_size: many; v_call: TRBV10-2; d_call: NA; j_call: TRBJ2-1; cdr3_aa: CASSEGNNEQFF; cdr3_nt: TGCGCCAGCAGTGAAGGCAACAATGAGCAGTTCTTC
clone_size: many; v_call: TRBV7-9; d_call: NA; j_call: TRBJ2-1; cdr3_aa: CASSPSDTRNEQFF; cdr3_nt: TGTGCCAGCAGCCCGTCCGACACCCGCAATGAGCAGTTCTTC